Each of the 9 T cell receptor beta chains below was sequenced from the same sample in a study of graft-versus-host responses after intestinal transplantation (dated by TCRdb to about 2021). These receptors' targets are unknown. The time point label corresponds to: cells obtained before transplantation from donor or recipient. The library relied on the immunoSEQ multiplex PCR assay. TCRdb provides this immuneACCESS table in a form limited to in-frame rearrangements. Some clones are lacking; in checked studies, under half of them reflect an unresolved V gene, and why the rest are absent is not known. The sample has about 120,000 clones on record, 85% to 95% of them singletons. More than 2.5% of the sample goes to the ten largest clones. The source was unstimulated CD8+ T cells sorted from spleen or lymph node cells, collected before intestinal transplant. These TCRs come from a human donor who received an intestinal transplant.

The chain recombines TRBV6-5 with TRBJ2-1, with a weak D call TRBD2 (6 bases). This CDR3 is 13 amino acids long. V lost 6 bases and J lost 6, with 12 bases in between. Germline V gene data show CDR1 as MNHEY and CDR2 as SVGAGI. DNA for the CDR3: TGTGCCAGCAGGGAGGGACTCCGCAATGAGCAGTTCTTC. It is translated as CASREGLRNEQFF.

The CDR3 reads CASSAHGWSEQFF. DNA for the CDR3: TGTGCCAGCAGCGCCCACGGATGGAGTGAGCAGTTCTTC. The chain joins TRBV5-4 to TRBJ2-1; D is uncertain. Looked up from germline, CDR1 is SGHNT and CDR2 is YYREEE (reference sequence). CDR3 size: 13 residues. Trimming pared 4 bases from V and 9 bases from J, leaving 14 bases between.

This sequence joins TRBV5-1 and TRBJ2-1, with D tentatively TRBD1 (5 bases). Germline V gene sequence: CDR1 SGHRS, CDR2 YFSETQ. The CDR3 runs 16 residues. V gave up 0 bases and J gave up 3 bases, with 13 bases separating them. CDR3 in amino acids: CASSLVRTSLYNEQFF. For the CDR3, the DNA is TGCGCCAGCAGCTTGGTCCGGACAAGCCTCTACAATGAGCAGTTCTTC.

This chain uses TRBV10-1 with TRBJ2-3, with 8 bases matching TRBD1. The CDR3 sequence is 15 residues long. Germline V CDR1 and CDR2: WNHNN, SYGVQD (reference sequence). The trim removed 10 bases at V and 8 bases at J, leaving 17 bases unmatched. CDR3 sequence: CAIKGLDRVGSTQYF. The DNA for the CDR3 is TGCGCCATCAAAGGTCTGGACAGGGTAGGGTCTACGCAGTATTTT.

The V call is TRBV27, the J call TRBJ2-1; 7 bases agree with TRBD2. There are 16 residues in the CDR3. J was trimmed by 4 bases and V by 8 bases; bases with no gene match: 14. Looked up from germline, CDR1 is MNHEY and CDR2 is SMNVEV (reference sequence). The CDR3 is CASAKLGASGYNEQFF. The CDR3 DNA reads as TGTGCCAGCGCCAAACTAGGGGCTAGCGGTTACAATGAGCAGTTCTTC.

This clone has a single count. J is TRBJ2-7 and V is TRBV4-1, with 9 bases matching TRBD1. In germline, CDR1 is MGHRA, CDR2 YSYEKL. This CDR3 region has 16 residues. Germline trimming cut 3 bases from V and 1 base from J; bases unmatched to any gene: 7. The CDR3 protein is CASSHQPGTGSYEQYF. Written as DNA, the CDR3 is TGCGCCAGCAGCCATCAACCAGGGACAGGGTCCTACGAGCAGTACTTC.

CDR3 residues: CASSLPGPSNEQFF. The CDR3 DNA reads TGTGCCAGTAGTTTACCGGGGCCCAGTAATGAGCAGTTCTTC. This sequence joins TRBV19 and TRBJ2-1; D could derive from TRBD1 or TRBD2 (5 bases each). V shed 5 bases and J shed 7 bases, with 15 bases lying between them. Germline V lookup: CDR1 LNHDA, CDR2 SQIVND (reference sequence). CDR3 length: 14 residues.

This sequence joins TRBV7-6 and TRBJ1-3; 7 nucleotides match TRBD1. V trimming: 3 bases; J trimming: 2 bases; junction bases outside the gene matches: 4. The germline V gene has CDR1 SGHVS and CDR2 FNYEAQ. The CDR3 covers 15 residues. This CDR3 reads CASSLGRGAGNTIYF. In DNA, the CDR3 is TGTGCCAGCAGCTTGGGCAGGGGGGCTGGAAACACCATATATTTT.

The V call is TRBV6-5, the J call TRBJ2-3; D might be TRBD1 (6 bases). The V gene lost 8 bases and the J gene lost 6 bases, with 18 bases spanning the gap. Germline V gene data show CDR1 as MNHEY and CDR2 as SVGAGI. The CDR3 is made up of 14 amino acids. For the CDR3, the DNA is TGTGCCAGCTGGACAGACATAATTGGGGATACGCAGTATTTT. Translation: CASWTDIIGDTQYF.